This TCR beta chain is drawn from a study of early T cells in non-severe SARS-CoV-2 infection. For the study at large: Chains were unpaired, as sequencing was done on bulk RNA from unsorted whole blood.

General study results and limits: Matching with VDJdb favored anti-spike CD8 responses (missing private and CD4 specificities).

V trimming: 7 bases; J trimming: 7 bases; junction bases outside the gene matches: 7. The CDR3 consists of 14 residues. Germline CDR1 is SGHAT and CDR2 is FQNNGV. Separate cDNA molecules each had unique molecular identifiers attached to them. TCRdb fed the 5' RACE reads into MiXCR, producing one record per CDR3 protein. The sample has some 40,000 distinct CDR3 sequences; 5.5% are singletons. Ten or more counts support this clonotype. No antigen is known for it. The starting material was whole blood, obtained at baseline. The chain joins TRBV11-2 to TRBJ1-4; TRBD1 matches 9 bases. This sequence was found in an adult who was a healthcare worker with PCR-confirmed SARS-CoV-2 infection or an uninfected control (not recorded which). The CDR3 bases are TGTGCCAGCACCCTCGGGACAGGGAGTGAAAAACTGTTTTTT. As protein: CASTLGTGSEKLFF.